Below, 8 T cell receptor beta chains from the same sample are listed, as sequenced in a study of blood T cell repertoires in COVID-19. Measured with immunoSEQ multiplex PCR; TCRdb has only the in-frame clones, and not every one. The table has 50,000 to 65,000 clones, 75% to 95% seen once. The sample comprised peripheral blood. The receptor set was obtained from a man between 50 and 59 years old with acute or convalescent COVID-19.

V is TRBV5-8 and J is TRBJ1-5; 8 positions agree with TRBD1. The germline CDR1 and CDR2 sequences are SGHTS and YDEGEE. This CDR3 spans 19 amino acids. V lost 0 bases and J lost 3; bases outside the gene matches: 14. This chain's CDR3 is CASSLAFGRGLGVNQPQHF. Here the CDR3 DNA reads TGTGCCAGCAGCTTGGCCTTTGGCAGGGGGCTAGGGGTCAATCAGCCCCAGCATTTT. Combining the CDR3 with reference TRBV5-8 and TRBJ1-5 gives the whole variable domain EAGVTQSPTHLIKTRGQQATLRCSPISGHTSVYWYQQALGLGLQFLLWYDEGEERNRGNFPPRFSGRQFPNYSSELNVNALELEDSALYLCASSLAFGRGLGVNQPQHFGDGTRLSIL.

Notes on this clone: A read error may produce the germline difference seen at one junction end. The chain couples TRBV12-3 or TRBV12-4 to TRBJ1-2; D is undetermined. The CDR3 runs 12 residues. CDR3: CASSLRRGTPGF. The DNA of the CDR3 is TGTGCCAGCAGTTTACGGCGGGGAACCCCTGGGTTC.

The V call is TRBV2, the J call TRBJ1-6; a weak D match, TRBD1 (6 bases). This CDR3 comprises 15 residues. The V gene lost 3 bases and the J gene lost 1 base, with 7 bases spanning the gap. The germline V gene encodes CDR1 SNHLY and CDR2 FYNNEI. The CDR3 sequence is CASSDRGSYNSPLHF. CDR3 DNA: TGTGCCAGCAGTGACAGGGGATCCTATAATTCACCCCTCCACTTT.

This clone was observed a single time. The chain has TRBV20-1 and TRBJ2-1; 7 positions agree with TRBD2. Germline V gene lookup returns CDR1 DFQATT and CDR2 SNEGSKA (reference sequence). CDR3 length equals 11 residues. V lost 6 bases and J lost 15; bases outside the gene matches: 11. CDR3 amino acids: CSASLRGDPFF. DNA for the CDR3: TGCAGTGCGAGCCTCCGGGGGGACCCGTTCTTC.

This chain connects TRBV7-2 to TRBJ2-1; 7 bases align to TRBD2. CDR1 SGHTA and CDR2 FQGNSA come from the germline V gene. J lost 0 bases, V lost 2 bases, and 10 bases had no gene match. This CDR3 region has 18 residues. The CDR3 coding sequence is TGTGCCAGCAGCTTAACGGCTAGCGGTGGCAGCTCCTACAATGAGCAGTTCTTC. Translated, it gives CASSLTASGGSSYNEQFF.

The rearrangement links TRBV5-1 to TRBJ2-1, with 9 bases matching TRBD1. The J segment lost 4 bases and the V segment lost 0 bases, leaving 11 bases of the junction unmatched. This CDR3 contains 18 residues. Germline loops: CDR1 SGHRS, CDR2 YFSETQ. CDR3 sequence: CASSLGTGVLPVYNEQFF. The CDR3 nucleotides are TGCGCCAGCAGCTTGGGGACAGGGGTACTACCCGTTTACAATGAGCAGTTCTTC.

The J gene is TRBJ1-5, the V gene TRBV3-1 (or the pseudogene TRBV3-2); D call uncertain. Trimming stripped 4 bases from V and 6 bases from J, with 13 bases between. The germline V gene encodes CDR1 LGHDT and CDR2 YNNKEL (reference sequence). The CDR3 is 14 amino acids. The CDR3 DNA sequence: TGTGCCAGCAGCCCGACCGTCGGGTCTCAGCCCCAGCATTTT. Its translation: CASSPTVGSQPQHF.

This sequence joins TRBV2 and TRBJ2-7, with 12 nucleotides matching TRBD1. V dropped 8 bases and J dropped 1; count of bases not matched to a gene: 6. In germline, CDR1 is SNHLY, CDR2 FYNNEI. This CDR3 is 15 amino acids long. CDR3 in DNA: TGTGCCAGCGTCCCGGGACAGGGGGCTTCCTACGAGCAGTACTTC. This sequence encodes CASVPGQGASYEQYF.